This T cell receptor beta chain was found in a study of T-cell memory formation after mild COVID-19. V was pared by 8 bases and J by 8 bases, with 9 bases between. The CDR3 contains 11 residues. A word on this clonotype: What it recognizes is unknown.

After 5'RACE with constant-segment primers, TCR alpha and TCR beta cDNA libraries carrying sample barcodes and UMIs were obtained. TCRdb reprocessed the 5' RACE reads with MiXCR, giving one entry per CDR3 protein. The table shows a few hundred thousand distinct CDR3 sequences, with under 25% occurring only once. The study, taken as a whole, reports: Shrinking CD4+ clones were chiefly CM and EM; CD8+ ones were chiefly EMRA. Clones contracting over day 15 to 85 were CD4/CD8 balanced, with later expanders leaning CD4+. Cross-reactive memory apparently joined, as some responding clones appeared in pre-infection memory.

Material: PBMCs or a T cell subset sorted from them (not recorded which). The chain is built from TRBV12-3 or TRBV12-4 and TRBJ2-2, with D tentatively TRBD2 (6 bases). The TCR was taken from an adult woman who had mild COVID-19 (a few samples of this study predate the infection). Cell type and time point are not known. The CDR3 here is CASVRGGELFF. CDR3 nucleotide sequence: TGTGCCAGCGTTCGGGGGGGGGAGCTGTTTTTT.